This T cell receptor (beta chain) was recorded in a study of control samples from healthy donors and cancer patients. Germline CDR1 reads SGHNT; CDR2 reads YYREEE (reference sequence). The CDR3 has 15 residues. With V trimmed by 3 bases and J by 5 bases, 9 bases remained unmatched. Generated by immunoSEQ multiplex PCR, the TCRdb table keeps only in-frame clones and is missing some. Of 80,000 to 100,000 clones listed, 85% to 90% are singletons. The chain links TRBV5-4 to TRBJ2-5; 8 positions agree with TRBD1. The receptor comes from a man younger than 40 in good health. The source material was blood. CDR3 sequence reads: CASSSFRGRTETQYF. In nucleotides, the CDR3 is TGTGCCAGCAGCTCCTTCAGGGGGCGGACGGAGACCCAGTACTTC.